What follows are 10 T cell receptor beta chains derived from one specimen sequenced in a study of cytomegalovirus exposure and HLA in healthy donors. 13 Jbeta primers and 60 Vbeta primers were used for the PCR. Method: immunoSEQ multiplex PCR; TCRdb's copy keeps in-frame clones and lacks some. The table lists more than 150,000 clones, 75% to 85% of them singletons, with around 1.5% in the top ten. The sequencing sample was made of PBMCs. Every receptor here comes from a young man in good health and CMV-seronegative.

The chain is built from TRBV18 and TRBJ2-3, with D possibly being TRBD2 (5 bases). Trimming took 6 bases from V and 2 from J, leaving 15 bases between them. The length of the CDR3 is 15 residues. Germline loops: CDR1 KGHSH, CDR2 LQKENI. The DNA for the CDR3 is TGTGCCAGCTCGGCCGGGGTCCTCGACACAGATACGCAGTATTTT. Amino acids: CASSAGVLDTDTQYF.

V gene TRBV4-3 combines with J gene TRBJ2-3; 9 bases are a match to TRBD2. V dropped 2 bases and J dropped 5; count of bases not matched to a gene: 8. The CDR3 runs 16 residues. The germline V gene has CDR1 LGHNA and CDR2 YSLEER. CDR3 loop: CASSQLAGGQGDTQYF. In DNA form, the CDR3 reads TGCGCCAGCAGCCAACTGGCGGGGGGGCAGGGAGATACGCAGTATTTT.

A single count supports this clone. The chain recombines TRBV29-1 with TRBJ2-7, with D perhaps matching TRBD1 (6 bases). Germline V gives CDR1 SQVTM, CDR2 ANQGSEA. V dropped 3 bases and J dropped 1 base, with 7 bases sitting between them. This CDR3 has 12 amino acids. The CDR3 DNA follows: TGCAGCGTTGAGACAGGATCCTACGAGCAGTACTTC. Translation: CSVETGSYEQYF.

Regarding this clone: Other DNA sequences within the sample encode an identical CDR3. The chain has TRBV18 and TRBJ2-1; TRBD2 matches at 9 bases. J lost 4 bases, V lost 6 bases, and 7 bases had no gene match. The CDR3 consists of 15 residues. CDR1 KGHSH and CDR2 LQKENI come from the germline V gene. The CDR3: CASSPNSGGYNEQFF. In DNA, the CDR3 is TGTGCCAGCTCCCCGAATAGCGGGGGTTACAATGAGCAGTTCTTC.

The chain is built from TRBV27 and TRBJ2-1; 9 bases line up with TRBD1. Germline loops: CDR1 MNHEY, CDR2 SMNVEV (reference sequence). V dropped 7 bases and J dropped 1; count of bases not matched to a gene: 5. This CDR3 spans 15 amino acids. CDR3 residues: CASTTGTGSYNEQFF. Here the CDR3 DNA reads TGTGCCAGCACCACCGGGACAGGGTCCTACAATGAGCAGTTCTTC.

The rearrangement links TRBV7-6 to TRBJ1-3; 7 bases line up with TRBD1. V was clipped by 4 bases and J by 0 bases; unmatched bases: 6. The CDR3 runs 16 residues. Germline CDR1 is SGHVS and CDR2 is FNYEAQ. For the CDR3, the DNA is TGTGCCAGCAGCTCGGGAACAGGGGCCTCTGGAAACACCATATATTTT. Residues: CASSSGTGASGNTIYF.

This clone was observed once. The chain uses TRBV6-6 and TRBJ2-7; 7 bases fit TRBD1. V trimming: 0 bases; J trimming: 1 base; junction bases outside the gene matches: 3. CDR1 and CDR2 (germline): MNHNY, SVGAGI (reference sequence). This CDR3 is 15 amino acids long. CDR3 in amino acids: CASSYSGTESYEQYF. The CDR3 region has the DNA TGTGCCAGCAGTTACTCGGGGACAGAATCCTACGAGCAGTACTTC.

The CDR3 nucleotides read TGTGCCAGCAGCGTACAGGGAGGGATCCTTGAAGCTTTCTTT. The encoded protein is CASSVQGGILEAFF. The chain employs TRBV7-9 and TRBJ1-1, with D possibly being TRBD1 (6 bases). The CDR3 consists of 14 residues. Germline CDR1 SEHNR, CDR2 FQNEAQ (reference sequence). Trimming took 5 bases from V and 7 from J, leaving 17 bases between them.

This clone appeared a single time. The chain links TRBV7-6 to TRBJ2-7, with TRBD2 identical over 8 bases. Germline-derived CDR1 and CDR2 are SGHVS and FNYEAQ. With 1 base clipped from V and 3 bases from J, the junction kept 14 bases outside the gene matches. CDR3 length equals 18 residues. CDR3: CASSLGGVSGGGYYEQYF. CDR3 coding DNA: TGTGCCAGCAGCTTAGGGGGGGTTTCAGGCGGGGGGTACTACGAGCAGTACTTC.

The rearrangement uses TRBV30 and TRBJ1-1; 8 positions match TRBD1. The J segment lost 6 bases and the V segment lost 1 base, leaving 10 bases of the junction unmatched. The CDR3 runs 15 residues. CDR1 is GTSNPN and CDR2 is SVGIG in the germline V gene (reference sequence). The CDR3 protein is CAWSALTGAGAEAFF. In DNA, the CDR3 is TGTGCCTGGAGTGCCCTGACAGGGGCGGGTGCTGAAGCTTTCTTT.